These T cell receptor beta chains were read from a single sample in a study of CD8+ T cells in alopecia areata. The table came from immunoSEQ multiplex PCR; TCRdb's copy has only in-frame clones and leaves some out. In the table there are roughly 200,000 clones, 40% to 65% of which are singletons. The sample was CD8+ T cells sorted from blood, taken at week 24, from a patient treated with tofacitinib. The receptors were sampled from a human donor with alopecia areata. CDR3s include the opening cysteine and the closing phenylalanine or tryptophan. The D gene is left open where the match is weak. The size field is filled for only some rows; it gives once, few, many or a size class.

clone size	V gene	J gene	D gene	CDR3 DNA	CDR3 protein
NA	TRBV7-6	TRBJ1-1	NA	TGTGCCAGCAGCTTATCAAAGAACACTGAAGCTTTCTTT	CASSLSKNTEAFF
few	TRBV18	TRBJ1-6	TRBD1	TGTGCCAGCTCAATCCGACCGGGACAGGGCCCTTCACCCCTCCACTTT	CASSIRPGQGPSPLHF
NA	TRBV6-5	TRBJ2-7	NA	TGTGCCAGCAGTTCGTCCGGGCTTGGGTACGAGCAGTACTTC	CASSSSGLGYEQYF
NA	TRBV11-2	TRBJ2-2	NA	TGTGCCAGCAGCCCCGTGGACTCTACCGGGGAGCTGTTTTTT	CASSPVDSTGELFF
few	TRBV11-2	TRBJ2-1	NA	TGTGCCAGCAGCTTAGTCGGGCGGCCCAGCTCCTACAATGAGCAGTTCTTC	CASSLVGRPSSYNEQFF
NA	TRBV7-8	TRBJ2-2	TRBD1	TGTGCCAGCAGCTCGACAGGGGTGGGGGACGGGGAGCTGTTTTTT	CASSSTGVGDGELFF
once	TRBV4-3	TRBJ1-6	TRBD1	TGCGCCAGCAGCCAAGATATGACAGGGAGTTCACCCCTCCACTTT	CASSQDMTGSSPLHF
few	TRBV15	TRBJ2-7	NA	TGTGCCACCGGGGGGACCTCCTACGAGCAGTACTTC	CATGGTSYEQYF
once	TRBV11-2	TRBJ1-6	NA	TGTGCCAGCAGCTTAGGTGGGGGCTCGAATTCACCCCTCCACTTT	CASSLGGGSNSPLHF
NA	TRBV4-3	TRBJ2-1	TRBD2	TGCGCCAGCAGCCAAGAGGTTGGGGGGGGTAGGGCCGATGAGCAGTTCTTC	CASSQEVGGGRADEQFF
NA	TRBV5-1	TRBJ2-4	TRBD2	TGCGCCAGCAGCTCGAGCGGACTAGCGGGGCTTCAGTACTTC	CASSSSGLAGLQYF
NA	TRBV27	TRBJ2-7	NA	TGTGCCAGCAGTTGGGGGGAACAGGCTAGCTCCTACGAGCAGTACTTC	CASSWGEQASSYEQYF
few	TRBV10-3	TRBJ2-7	NA	TGTGCCATCAGCCATGGGGACGAGCAGTACTTC	CAISHGDEQYF
few	TRBV30	TRBJ2-7	TRBD1	TGTGCCTGGAGTGGAGATCCGACAGGGGCTACCTACGAGCAGTACTTC	CAWSGDPTGATYEQYF
many	TRBV7-9	TRBJ2-6	NA	TGCGCCAGCAGCCAAGATGGGAGCTCTGGGGCCAACGTCCTGACTTTC	CASSQDGSSGANVLTF
NA	TRBV30	TRBJ2-7	NA	TGTGCCTGGAGTCTATCAGACTACGAGCAGTACTTC	CAWSLSDYEQYF
NA	TRBV30	TRBJ1-2	NA	TGTGCCTGGAGTGTACCGTCGGCAGGCTATGGCTACACCTTC	CAWSVPSAGYGYTF
NA	TRBV25-1	TRBJ1-1	NA	TGTGCCAGCAGTAGCTGGCCACAAGAAGCTTTCTTT	CASSSWPQEAFF
NA	TRBV29-1	TRBJ1-1	NA	TGCAGCGCCCTCTGGACGTCAGAAGCTTTCTTT	CSALWTSEAFF
NA	TRBV25-1	TRBJ1-6	NA	TGTGCCAGCAGTGAATATGGGGACGCCTTACTCCACTTT	CASSEYGDALLHF
NA	TRBV5-1	TRBJ2-5	TRBD2	TGCGCCAGCAGCTTGGGCGGCGGGGGAACCCAAGAGACCCAGTACTTC	CASSLGGGGTQETQYF
NA	TRBV5-1	TRBJ2-1	TRBD2	TGCGCCAGCCGCCCAGGAGCGGGGAATGAGCAGTTCTTC	CASRPGAGNEQFF
NA	TRBV2	TRBJ2-7	NA	TGTGCCAGCAGTGAAGCGCTGGGGGCTGGTTACGAGCAGTACTTC	CASSEALGAGYEQYF
NA	TRBV25-1	TRBJ1-2	NA	TGTGCCAGCAGCCCAGGGGACTATGGCTACACCTTC	CASSPGDYGYTF
NA	TRBV14	TRBJ1-1	NA	TGTGCCAGCAGCCAAGGCCTCGGCGGGAACACTGAAGCTTTCTTT	CASSQGLGGNTEAFF
NA	TRBV9	TRBJ2-1	TRBD1	TGTGCCAGCAGCGTACGACAGGGGCACTACAATGAGCAGTTCTTC	CASSVRQGHYNEQFF
once	TRBV6-1	TRBJ2-1	NA	TGTGCCAGCAGTGAAGAGGGCAGTCACAATGAGCAGTTCTTC	CASSEEGSHNEQFF
NA	TRBV29-1	TRBJ2-7	NA	TGCAGCGTCCGTCTTGACTACGAGCAGTACTTC	CSVRLDYEQYF
few	TRBV7-2	TRBJ1-1	NA	TGTGCCAGCAGCTTAACAGGGAACACTGAAGCTTTCTTT	CASSLTGNTEAFF
NA	TRBV5-6	TRBJ1-1	NA	TGTGCCAGCAGCCCCTCCGAGGGCACTGAAGCTTTCTTT	CASSPSEGTEAFF
NA	TRBV11-2	TRBJ2-7	NA	TGTGCCAGCAGCTTAGAGGCGGCCAGTTCCTACGAGCAGTACTTC	CASSLEAASSYEQYF
NA	TRBV7-3	TRBJ1-1	NA	TGTGCCAGCAGCCCTCGGGGGAACACTGAAGCTTTCTTT	CASSPRGNTEAFF